These 18 T cell receptor beta chains originate from one sample sequenced in a study of cytomegalovirus exposure and HLA in healthy donors. PCR was performed using 60 Vbeta and 13 Jbeta primers. Repertoires were generated with immunoSEQ multiplex PCR, while TCRdb's copy carries only in-frame clones and drops some. The table lists 150,000 to 200,000 clones, over 75% of them singletons. Sequencing was performed on PBMCs. The source is a girl under two years old in good health and CMV-seronegative.

The V and J genes are TRBV4-2 and TRBJ1-6; a possible D gene is TRBD1 (6 bases). CDR1 is LGHNA, CDR2 YNFKEQ, per germline. CDR3 length: 15 residues. V was clipped by 0 bases and J by 7 bases, with 10 bases between them. The CDR3 sequence: CASSQEGGRNSPLHF. As DNA, the CDR3 is TGTGCCAGCAGCCAAGAAGGGGGTAGGAATTCACCCCTCCACTTT.

This clone was counted between two and nine times. The rearrangement joins TRBV6-5 to TRBJ1-1; TRBD1 aligns across 10 bases. V shed 5 bases, J shed 4 bases, and the junction held 4 bases outside the gene matches. Germline values: CDR1 MNHEY, CDR2 SVGAGI. There are 14 residues in the CDR3. CDR3: CASSGTGVGTEAFF. The CDR3, as DNA: TGTGCCAGCAGTGGGACAGGGGTAGGCACTGAAGCTTTCTTT.

This clone was detected a few times. The chain is built from TRBV27 and TRBJ2-1, with 10 positions matching TRBD2. The V and J ends lost 5 bases and 10 bases, in that order; junction bases with no gene match: 8. The germline CDR1 and CDR2 sequences are MNHEY and SMNVEV (reference sequence). CDR3 size: 14 residues. CDR3 in amino acids: CASSHEWTSGEQFF. The CDR3 DNA reads TGTGCCAGCAGTCACGAATGGACTAGCGGAGAGCAGTTCTTC.

This clone was counted between two and nine times. The genes are TRBV29-1 and TRBJ2-7; perhaps TRBD2 as D (5 bases). Germline-derived CDR1 and CDR2 are SQVTM and ANQGSEA. The CDR3 covers 14 residues. The germline V and J ends were trimmed by 2 bases and 3 bases, with 14 bases remaining between them. CDR3 coding DNA: TGCAGCGTTGAACGGTTCGACGGGGTCTACGAGCAGTACTTC. Protein sequence: CSVERFDGVYEQYF.

The genes are TRBV18 and TRBJ2-1; the match to TRBD2 covers 16 bases. Trimming removed 6 bases from V and 7 bases from J; junction bases left unmatched: 0. CDR1 KGHSH and CDR2 LQKENI come from the germline V gene. The CDR3 is 14 residues long. The CDR3 region is CASSGLAGGNEQFF. The CDR3 region has the DNA TGTGCCAGCTCGGGACTAGCGGGGGGGAATGAGCAGTTCTTC. Full variable domain (outside the CDR3, taken from reference TRBV18 and TRBJ2-1): NAGVMQNPRHLVRRRGQEARLRCSPMKGHSHVYWYRQLPEEGLKFMVYLQKENIIDESGMPKERFSAEFPKEGPSILRIQQVVRGDSAAYFCASSGLAGGNEQFFGPGTRLTVL.

J is TRBJ2-2 and V is TRBV27, with a tentative D call TRBD1 (5 bases). Trimming left V 6 bases short and J 8 bases short, with 16 bases between. CDR3 length: 14 residues. CDR1 is MNHEY, CDR2 SMNVEV, per germline (reference sequence). In DNA form, the CDR3 reads TGTGCCAGCAGACCTGCCTTCAGGGCTGGGGAGCTGTTTTTT. As protein: CASRPAFRAGELFF.

This clone showed up just a few times. This chain joins TRBV6-6 and TRBJ1-1; 9 positions match TRBD1. Germline loops: CDR1 MNHNY, CDR2 SVGAGI (reference sequence). The CDR3 consists of 13 residues. Trimming took 7 bases from V and 3 from J; bases not matched to a gene: 3. DNA of the CDR3: TGTGCCAGCATGAGACAGGGGGACACTGAAGCTTTCTTT. Encoded protein: CASMRQGDTEAFF.

The chain has TRBV5-6 and TRBJ2-3; TRBD2 agrees at 7 bases. The CDR3 contains 15 residues. Germline-derived CDR1 and CDR2 are SGHDT and YYEEEE. The ends lost 3 bases at V and 3 bases at J; junction bases unmatched: 7. The CDR3 DNA is TGTGCCAGCAGCTGGAGACTAGCCGGGACAGATACGCAGTATTTT. It specifies CASSWRLAGTDTQYF.

This clone was seen just once. This chain connects TRBV19 to TRBJ1-5; the D gene is possibly TRBD1 (5 bases). The V end lost 0 bases, the J end lost 7 bases, and 40 bases lay between the germline ends. There are 24 residues in the CDR3. The germline V gene encodes CDR1 LNHDA and CDR2 SQIVND (reference sequence). The CDR3: CASSIDFFYGVWGGRVLAAQPQHF. CDR3 bases: TGTGCCAGTAGTATAGATTTTTTTTACGGGGTCTGGGGCGGGAGGGTCCTAGCGGCCCAGCCCCAGCATTTT.

V and J are TRBV27 and TRBJ1-2; 7 bases are shared with TRBD1. The CDR3 length is 15 residues. Germline CDR1 reads MNHEY; CDR2 reads SMNVEV (reference sequence). Trimming took 5 bases from V and 4 from J; bases not matched to a gene: 10. Written as DNA, the CDR3 is TGTGCCAGCAGTAGAAGACAGGGTCAGAGCTATGGCTACACCTTC. Its translation: CASSRRQGQSYGYTF.

This clone was observed once. This chain connects TRBV5-6 to TRBJ2-6, with a weak D call TRBD2 (6 bases). The ends were cut back, 4 bases at V and 1 base at J, with 12 bases in the middle. The germline V gene has CDR1 SGHDT and CDR2 YYEEEE. The CDR3 totals 16 residues. Here the CDR3 reads CASSTNRGSGANVLTF. Here the CDR3 DNA reads TGTGCCAGCAGCACAAATCGGGGGTCTGGGGCCAACGTCCTGACTTTC. Full variable domain (remainder filled in from reference TRBV5-6 and TRBJ2-6): DAGVTQSPTHLIKTRGQQVTLRCSPKSGHDTVSWYQQALGQGPQFIFQYYEEEERQRGNFPDRFSGHQFPNYSSELNVNALLLGDSALYLCASSTNRGSGANVLTFGAGSRLTVL.

The chain employs TRBV18 and TRBJ2-7; the match to TRBD2 covers 14 bases. Germline CDR1 KGHSH, CDR2 LQKENI. This CDR3 comprises 17 residues. With 6 bases clipped from V and 0 bases from J, the junction kept 7 bases outside the gene matches. The CDR3 DNA sequence: TGTGCCAGCTCCAACGGACTAGCGGGGGGATCCTCCTACGAGCAGTACTTC. It specifies CASSNGLAGGSSYEQYF.

This clone turned up a few times. The gene calls are TRBV30 and TRBJ2-3, with D perhaps TRBD1 (5 bases). This CDR3 contains 14 residues. The V end lost 5 bases, the J end lost 6 bases, and 18 bases lay between the germline ends. CDR1 and CDR2 (germline): GTSNPN, SVGIG (reference sequence). As DNA, the CDR3 is TGTGCCTGGGGGCTCAGGGTTTTGGGGGATACGCAGTATTTT. This codes for CAWGLRVLGDTQYF.

This chain joins TRBV6-5 and TRBJ1-6, with D maybe TRBD1 (6 bases). CDR1 MNHEY and CDR2 SVGAGI come from the germline V gene. CDR3 length: 14 amino acids. Deletions cut 6 bases from V and 8 bases from J, with 14 bases between. DNA for the CDR3: TGTGCCAGCAGCAGAAACAGGGTACATTCACCCCTCCACTTT. It codes for CASSRNRVHSPLHF.

The V call is TRBV30, the J call TRBJ1-5, with no clear D. V lost 5 bases and J lost 2, with 19 bases in between. The V gene's germline CDR1 is GTSNPN and CDR2 SVGIG (reference sequence). The CDR3 extends over 16 amino acids. CDR3 sequence (DNA): TGTGCCTGGGGGCACGGTGCGCGTTTTGGCAATCAGCCCCAGCATTTT. It specifies CAWGHGARFGNQPQHF.

V and J are TRBV7-2 and TRBJ1-4, with 7 bases that match TRBD1. V trimming: 5 bases; J trimming: 5 bases; junction bases outside the gene matches: 11. The CDR3 has 16 residues. Looked up from germline, CDR1 is SGHTA and CDR2 is FQGNSA. The CDR3 nucleotides are TGTGCCAGCAGCCATCCGGAGACAGGGTTAAATGAAAAACTGTTTTTT. Residues: CASSHPETGLNEKLFF.

V and J are TRBV25-1 and TRBJ2-7, with D perhaps TRBD2 (7 bases). The CDR3 is 14 amino acids. Germline V gives CDR1 MGHDK, CDR2 SYGVNS. Between the trimmed V and J ends, which lost 1 base and 5 bases, there was a span of 12 bases. The CDR3 here is CASSESRGGDEQYF. DNA of the CDR3: TGTGCCAGCAGTGAATCGAGGGGGGGAGACGAGCAGTACTTC.

The chain employs TRBV7-9 and TRBJ2-5, with unresolved D. V was trimmed by 8 bases and J by 4 bases, leaving 11 bases between them. Germline CDR1 SEHNR, CDR2 FQNEAQ (reference sequence). This CDR3 has 12 amino acids. CDR3 loop: CASGLRRETQYF. DNA of the CDR3: TGTGCCAGCGGTTTGCGGCGAGAGACCCAGTACTTC.